This T cell receptor beta chain was observed in a study of T cell responses to AZD1222 COVID-19 vaccine. Notes on the study in general: Clonal diversity was possibly underestimated; the donors were predominantly white British and more often female. Unmutated variant regions are reportedly targeted by nearly half of spike-specific TCRs.

Sequencing was performed with immunoSEQ multiplex PCR; in TCRdb, only in-frame clones are kept and a portion is missing. Among 130,000 to 150,000 clones listed, under 95% were seen once. CDR1 and CDR2 (germline): ENHRY, SYGVKD. The CDR3 has 17 amino acids. Trimming pared 0 bases from V and 3 bases from J, leaving 17 bases between. To note about this clone: As yet, its antigen is unknown.

Sequenced material: peripheral blood, taken on day 0 of AZD1222 vaccination. This rearrangement joins TRBV10-3 to TRBJ1-2, with D possibly TRBD1 on 5 matching bases. This receptor was obtained from an adult in good health. The CDR3, as DNA: TGTGCCATCAGTGAGTCGACGGGGCGCGGTGGGGACTATGGCTACACCTTC. It encodes CAISESTGRGGDYGYTF.